Shown below are 21 T cell receptor beta chains from a single sample sequenced in a study of T cells in Graves' hyperthyroidism and ophthalmopathy. The TCR beta CDR3 regions underwent amplification using RNA transcripts as the source. HTBI primers were employed in a first-round RT-PCR of the TCR CDR3. TCRdb passed the multiplex PCR reads through MiXCR, listing each CDR3 protein once. The profile covers hundreds of thousands of distinct CDR3 sequences, with around a sixth appearing a single time and approximately 15% taken by the ten largest. Sequencing was carried out using blood. The receptors shown here come from a woman between 45 and 65 years old with Graves' hyperthyroidism that later progressed to Graves' ophthalmopathy.

CDR3 nucleotide sequence: TGTGCCAGCAGCGCCAGGGACCTTCAAAATAATGAAAAACTGTTTTTT. Residues: CASSARDLQNNEKLFF. The chain combines TRBV9 with TRBJ1-4; TRBD1 might be the D (5 bases). Per the germline V gene, CDR1 is SGDLS and CDR2 is YYNGEE. The CDR3 is 16 amino acids. V lost 3 bases and J 4 bases, leaving 16 bases between the germline ends.

With respect to this clonotype: At one of its ends the junction is not consistent with the germline gene, which may arise from a read error. The chain links TRBV10-3 to TRBJ1-1, with TRBD1 as a possible D gene (5 bases). CDR1 is ENHRY, CDR2 SYGVKD, per germline. This CDR3 has 14 residues. The CDR3 DNA reads as TGTGCCATCAGTGACTCAGGGACTAAGACTGGAGCTTTCTTT. It translates to CAISDSGTKTGAFF.

This clonotype has more than one count but fewer than ten. The rearrangement joins TRBV20-1 to TRBJ1-4, with D perhaps TRBD1 (6 bases). Trimming shortened V by 2 bases and J by 9 bases, and 13 bases separated the two germline ends. The CDR3 totals 13 residues. From germline, CDR1 is DFQATT and CDR2 SNEGSKA (reference sequence). CDR3 coding DNA: TGCAGTGCTAGATTTGAACAGGGCCAAAAACTGTTTTTT. Its protein product is CSARFEQGQKLFF.

This clonotype was seen more than once but under ten times. The chain joins TRBV6-5 to TRBJ2-3; 12 positions agree with TRBD2. V trimming: 4 bases; J trimming: 6 bases; junction bases outside the gene matches: 8. Germline CDR1 reads MNHEY; CDR2 reads SVGAGI. The CDR3 runs to 16 residues. Written as DNA, the CDR3 is TGTGCCAGCAGTTTCTCTAGCGGGGGGGCGCGGGATACGCAGTATTTT. Protein sequence: CASSFSSGGARDTQYF.

This clonotype has more than one count but fewer than ten. The chain links TRBV7-2 to TRBJ1-5; possible D gene TRBD1, 5 bases. Germline CDR1 SGHTA, CDR2 FQGNSA. Trimming shortened V by 3 bases and J by 2 bases, and 17 bases separated the two germline ends. The CDR3 has 17 amino acids. CDR3 bases: TGTGCCAGCAGCTTCCGAGGGGCGACAGCGGGCAATCAGCCCCAGCATTTT. It encodes CASSFRGATAGNQPQHF.

This clonotype was seen at least ten times. V and J are TRBV5-1 and TRBJ2-7; D may match TRBD1 or TRBD2 (5 bases each). The germline V gene has CDR1 SGHRS and CDR2 YFSETQ. V lost 4 bases and J 2 bases, leaving 16 bases between the germline ends. This CDR3 contains 15 residues. CDR3 amino acids: CASSLGVTAPYEQYF. The CDR3 DNA is TGCGCCAGCAGCCTGGGAGTGACAGCACCCTACGAGCAGTACTTC.

This clonotype has a handful of counts. The chain couples TRBV6-5 to TRBJ1-5; D call uncertain. Germline-derived CDR1 and CDR2 are MNHEY and SVGAGI. V gave up 0 bases and J gave up 0 bases, with 6 bases separating them. This CDR3 spans 15 amino acids. The CDR3 region has the DNA TGTGCCAGCAGTTACTCCCCGGATAGCAATCAGCCCCAGCATTTT. It specifies CASSYSPDSNQPQHF.

In this sample, this clonotype turned up many times. This chain links TRBV11-1 with TRBJ1-1; 7 bases match TRBD1. The CDR3 totals 14 residues. Germline loops: CDR1 SGHAT, CDR2 FQDESV (reference sequence). After removal of 5 bases from V and 0 bases from J, the junction contained 3 bases not matched to a gene. The DNA for the CDR3 is TGTGCCAGCAGCCGGGGACAGATGAACACTGAAGCTTTCTTT. This codes for CASSRGQMNTEAFF. The variable domain in full, with the rest retrieved from reference TRBV11-1 and TRBJ1-1, is EAEVAQSPRYKITEKSQAVAFWCDPISGHATLYWYRQILGQGPELLVQFQDESVVDDSQLPKDRFSAERLKGVDSTLKIQPAELGDSAMYLCASSRGQMNTEAFFGQGTRLTVV.

This clonotype has a count of ten or more. V usage is TRBV12-3 or TRBV12-4 and J usage is TRBJ2-3; no definite D call. CDR3 length equals 15 residues. V was trimmed by 4 bases and J by 4 bases, leaving 15 bases between them. The CDR3 loop reads CASSSRSNLADTQYF. The CDR3 nucleotides are TGTGCCAGCAGTTCCCGTTCAAATCTTGCAGATACGCAGTATTTT.

This clonotype has at least ten counts. The V gene is TRBV27, the J gene TRBJ2-3; 7 positions match TRBD1. J was trimmed by 0 bases and V by 5 bases; bases with no gene match: 8. CDR1 MNHEY and CDR2 SMNVEV come from the germline V gene (reference sequence). The CDR3 extends over 16 amino acids. CDR3 in DNA: TGTGCCAGCAGTCCCCTCCGGGACAGTAGCACAGATACGCAGTATTTT. Protein sequence: CASSPLRDSSTDTQYF.

The chain carries TRBV29-1 and TRBJ1-4; possible D gene TRBD1, 6 bases. V was shortened by 6 bases and J by 3 bases, with 11 bases between the two germline ends. CDR3 size: 13 residues. The germline V gene has CDR1 SQVTM and CDR2 ANQGSEA. The CDR3 nucleotides are TGCAGCGTGTCGGAGGGGGCTAATGAAAAACTGTTTTTT. This codes for CSVSEGANEKLFF.

This clonotype was observed many times. For the CDR3, the DNA is TGCGCCAGCAGCCCCGGGGGGTCAATACGCGTAACAGATACGCAGTATTTT. This codes for CASSPGGSIRVTDTQYF. The chain has TRBV5-1 and TRBJ2-3; 7 positions agree with TRBD2. J gave up 3 bases and V 4 bases, and 14 bases lay outside the gene matches. Germline V gene sequence: CDR1 SGHRS, CDR2 YFSETQ. This CDR3 comprises 17 residues. Combining the CDR3 with reference TRBV5-1 and TRBJ2-3 gives the whole variable domain KAGVTQTPRYLIKTRGQQVTLSCSPISGHRSVSWYQQTPGQGLQFLFEYFSETQRNKGNFPGRFSGRQFSNSRSEMNVSTLELGDSALYLCASSPGGSIRVTDTQYFGPGTRLTVL.

The rearrangement links TRBV29-1 to TRBJ2-5; no definite D call. CDR3 length equals 11 residues. Trimming cost V 3 bases and J 5 bases, with 7 bases left between them. Per germline, CDR1 SQVTM and CDR2 ANQGSEA. The CDR3 sequence is CSVDVRETQYF. CDR3 DNA sequence: TGCAGCGTTGATGTGAGGGAGACCCAGTACTTC.

This clonotype appeared many times. The rearrangement uses TRBV12-3 or TRBV12-4 and TRBJ2-1; D may correspond to TRBD1 or TRBD2 (6 bases each). The CDR3 sequence is 14 residues long. V was pared by 6 bases and J by 7 bases, with 16 bases between. The CDR3 DNA is TGTGCCAGCAGCCAATGGGGGGCGACTAATGAGCAGTTCTTC. This sequence encodes CASSQWGATNEQFF.

At least ten counts were recorded for this clonotype. The V and J genes are TRBV7-2 and TRBJ1-5; no reliable D call. Germline V gives CDR1 SGHTA, CDR2 FQGNSA. Deletions cut 3 bases from V and 7 bases from J, with 7 bases between. The CDR3 consists of 12 residues. The CDR3 DNA reads TGTGCCAGCAGCTTGGTAGGGCAGCCCCAGCATTTT. It yields the protein CASSLVGQPQHF.

This clonotype has a count of ten or more. The chain has TRBV27 and TRBJ2-3; possibly TRBD1 for D (6 bases). CDR3 size: 15 residues. Germline CDR1 reads MNHEY; CDR2 reads SMNVEV (reference sequence). V was clipped by 5 bases and J by 0 bases, with 12 bases between them. The chain's CDR3 is CASSRRDTSTDTQYF. In DNA form, the CDR3 reads TGTGCCAGCAGTCGCCGGGACACCAGCACAGATACGCAGTATTTT.

This clonotype turned up a few times. The chain recombines TRBV12-3 or TRBV12-4 with TRBJ1-1; a possible D gene is TRBD1 (6 bases). This CDR3 has 13 residues. V dropped 6 bases and J dropped 11 bases, with 19 bases sitting between them. Written as DNA, the CDR3 is TGTGCCAGCAGCTATACTACTACAGGGTTGGCTTTCTTT. The encoded protein is CASSYTTTGLAFF.

J is TRBJ2-1 and V is TRBV14; no clear D gene. The CDR3 contains 14 residues. Between the trimmed V and J ends, which lost 4 bases and 5 bases, there was a span of 12 bases. Germline V gene data show CDR1 as SGHDN and CDR2 as FVKESK. The CDR3 nucleotides are TGTGCCAGCAGCCCCAACGGACGTCACAATGAGCAGTTCTTC. Encoded protein: CASSPNGRHNEQFF.

This clonotype was detected only a few times. The CDR3 DNA follows: TGCAGTGCTAGGGGTTCGGGGGGGAGCTACAATGAGCAGTTCTTC. It codes for CSARGSGGSYNEQFF. The gene calls are TRBV20-1 and TRBJ2-1; TRBD2 matches 8 bases. CDR3 length equals 15 residues. The ends lost 3 bases at V and 3 bases at J; junction bases unmatched: 7. Germline V CDR1 and CDR2: DFQATT, SNEGSKA (reference sequence).

Ten or more counts support this clonotype. The rearrangement links TRBV7-9 to TRBJ1-1; a possible D gene is TRBD1 (6 bases). Germline V gene data show CDR1 as SEHNR and CDR2 as FQNEAQ (reference sequence). With 1 base removed from V and 1 base from J, the gap between germline ends came to 10 bases. This CDR3 comprises 15 residues. The CDR3 here is CASSLGRTENTEAFF. The CDR3 region has the DNA TGTGCCAGCAGCTTAGGGAGGACAGAGAACACTGAAGCTTTCTTT.

This clonotype was found a few times. The genes are TRBV30 and TRBJ1-5; D is uncertain. Trimming stripped 2 bases from V and 0 bases from J, with 8 bases between. The germline gives CDR1 GTSNPN, CDR2 SVGIG (reference sequence). The CDR3 extends over 14 amino acids. The CDR3 DNA sequence: TGTGCCTGGAGTCGGGGTTATAGCAATCAGCCCCAGCATTTT. Translation gives CAWSRGYSNQPQHF.